This T cell receptor beta chain was recovered during a study of Ad26.COV2.S vaccination and SARS-CoV-2 variants. The CDR3 extends over 14 amino acids. CDR1 is ENHRY, CDR2 SYGVKD, per germline. Trimming removed 4 bases from V and 3 bases from J, with 10 bases in between. The table came from immunoSEQ multiplex PCR; TCRdb's copy has only in-frame clones and leaves some out. The sample has roughly 300,000 clones, roughly 91% seen once. Regarding treatment: approximately 18 received Ad26.COV2.S at low or high dose, single or two shots; 5 received placebo; per-sample allocation not given. Samples were taken on day 63 after the first vaccine or placebo injection.

The TCR sequence derives from a person between 18 and 59 years old who received the Ad26.COV2.S COVID-19 vaccine or a placebo. Source: peripheral blood, taken in a trial of Ad26.COV2.S vaccine versus placebo. The rearrangement links TRBV10-3 to TRBJ1-5, with D perhaps matching TRBD1 (5 bases). CDR3 sequence reads: CAISVGADNQPQHF. CDR3 bases: TGTGCCATCAGTGTCGGGGCTGACAATCAGCCCCAGCATTTT.